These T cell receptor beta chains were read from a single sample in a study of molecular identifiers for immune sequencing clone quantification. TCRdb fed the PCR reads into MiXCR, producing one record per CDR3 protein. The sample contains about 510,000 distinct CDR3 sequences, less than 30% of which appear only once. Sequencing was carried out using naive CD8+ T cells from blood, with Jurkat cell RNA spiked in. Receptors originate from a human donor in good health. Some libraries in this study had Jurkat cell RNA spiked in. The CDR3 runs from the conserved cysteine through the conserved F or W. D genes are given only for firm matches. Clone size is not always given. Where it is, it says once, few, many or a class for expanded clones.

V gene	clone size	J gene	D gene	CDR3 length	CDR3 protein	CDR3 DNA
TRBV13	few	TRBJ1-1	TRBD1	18	CASSLSQGHPRKNTEAFF	TGTGCCAGCAGCTTATCACAGGGGCACCCCCGAAAGAACACTGAAGCTTTCTTT
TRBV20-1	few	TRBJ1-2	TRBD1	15	CSARPRTGSNYGYTF	TGCAGTGCTAGGCCTAGGACAGGCTCTAACTATGGCTACACCTTC
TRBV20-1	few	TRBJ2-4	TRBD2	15	CSAREGGLTGNIQYF	TGCAGTGCTAGAGAGGGGGGACTAACCGGAAACATTCAGTACTTC
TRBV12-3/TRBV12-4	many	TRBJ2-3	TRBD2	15	CASRTGLAGTDTQYF	TGTGCCAGCAGGACCGGACTAGCGGGCACAGATACGCAGTATTTT
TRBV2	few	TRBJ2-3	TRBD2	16	CASTRSREAVTDTQYF	TGTGCCAGCACCCGATCGCGGGAGGCCGTCACAGATACGCAGTATTTT
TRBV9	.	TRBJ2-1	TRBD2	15	CASSASGSSNNEQFF	TGTGCCAGCAGCGCAAGCGGGAGTAGTAACAATGAGCAGTTCTTC
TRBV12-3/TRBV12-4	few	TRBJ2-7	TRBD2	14	CASRIAGGTYEQYF	TGTGCCAGCAGAATAGCGGGGGGAACGTACGAGCAGTACTTC
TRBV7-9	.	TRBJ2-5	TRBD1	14	CASSQGQGQETQYF	TGTGCCAGCAGCCAGGGACAGGGCCAAGAGACCCAGTACTTC
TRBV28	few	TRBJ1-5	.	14	CASSLQLSNQPQHF	TGTGCCAGCAGTTTACAGTTGAGCAATCAGCCCCAGCATTTT
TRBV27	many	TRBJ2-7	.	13	CASTMGQGGEQYF	TGTGCCAGCACCATGGGGCAGGGGGGCGAGCAGTACTTC
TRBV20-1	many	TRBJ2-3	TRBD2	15	CSARDGSGGTDTQYF	TGCAGTGCTAGAGATGGTAGCGGGGGCACAGATACGCAGTATTTT
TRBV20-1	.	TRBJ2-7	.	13	CSARWDTDYAQYF	TGCAGTGCCCGATGGGACACCGACTACGCGCAGTACTTC
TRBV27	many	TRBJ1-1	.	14	CASSLGGISTEAFF	TGTGCCAGCAGTTTAGGGGGGATATCCACTGAAGCTTTCTTT